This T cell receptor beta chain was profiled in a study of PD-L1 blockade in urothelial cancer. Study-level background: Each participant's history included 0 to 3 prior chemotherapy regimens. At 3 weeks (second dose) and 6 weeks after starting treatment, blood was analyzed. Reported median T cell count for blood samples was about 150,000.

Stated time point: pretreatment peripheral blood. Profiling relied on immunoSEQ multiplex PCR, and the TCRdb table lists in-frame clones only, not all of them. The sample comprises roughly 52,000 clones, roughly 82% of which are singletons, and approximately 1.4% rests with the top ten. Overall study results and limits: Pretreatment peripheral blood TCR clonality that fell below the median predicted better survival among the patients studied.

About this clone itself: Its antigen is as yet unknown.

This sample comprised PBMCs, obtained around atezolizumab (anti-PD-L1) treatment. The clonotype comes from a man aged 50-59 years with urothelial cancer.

The DNA for the CDR3 is TGTGCCTGGAGTGTATTGCGGAACACCGGGGAGCTGTTTTTT. Amino acids: CAWSVLRNTGELFF. The V call is TRBV30, the J call TRBJ2-2, with no clear D. From germline, CDR1 is GTSNPN and CDR2 SVGIG (reference sequence). The CDR3 is 14 amino acids. V was trimmed by 0 bases and J by 1 base, leaving 6 bases between them. Full variable domain (remainder filled in from reference TRBV30 and TRBJ2-2): SQTIHQWPATLVQPVGSPLSLECTVEGTSNPNLYWYRQAAGRGLQLLFYSVGIGQISSEVPQNLSASRPQDRQFILSSKKLLLSDSGFYLCAWSVLRNTGELFFGEGSRLTVL.